The TCR beta chain described here comes from a study of molecular identifiers for immune sequencing clone quantification. CDR1 LNHDA and CDR2 SQIVND come from the germline V gene (reference sequence). V dropped 3 bases and J dropped 3 bases, with 11 bases sitting between them. This CDR3 is built from 14 residues. Libraries of naive CD8 cells were prepared from around 20,000 to 1,000,000 sorted cells using 10%, 30% or 50% RNA. Naive CD8 T cells underwent sorting with the CD8+CD4-CCR7+CD45RA+ definition. Listed TCR primers, together with previously described methods, were used for the bulk TCR libraries. TCRdb passed the PCR reads through MiXCR, listing each CDR3 protein once. The data hold under 650,000 distinct CDR3 sequences, with 15% to 20% observed a single time.

The sequencing input was naive CD8+ T cells from blood, with Jurkat cell RNA spiked in. The subset is: FACS-sorted CD8+CD4-CCR7+CD45RA+ naive T cells. The receptor was isolated from a human donor in good health. Some libraries in this study had Jurkat cell RNA spiked in. The chain uses TRBV19 and TRBJ1-2; no reliable D call. CDR3 coding DNA: TGTGCCAGTAGTATTCCGAACGCAGACTATGGCTACACCTTC. Its protein product is CASSIPNADYGYTF.